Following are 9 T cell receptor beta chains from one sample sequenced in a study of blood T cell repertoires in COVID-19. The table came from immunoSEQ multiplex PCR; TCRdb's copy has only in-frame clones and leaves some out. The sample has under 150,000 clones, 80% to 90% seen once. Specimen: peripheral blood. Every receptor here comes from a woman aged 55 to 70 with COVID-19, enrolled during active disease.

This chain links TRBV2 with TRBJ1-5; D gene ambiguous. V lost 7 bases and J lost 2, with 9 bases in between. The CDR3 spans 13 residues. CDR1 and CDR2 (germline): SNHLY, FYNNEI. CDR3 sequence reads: CASKFEGNQPQHF. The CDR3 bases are TGTGCCAGCAAGTTCGAGGGCAATCAGCCCCAGCATTTT. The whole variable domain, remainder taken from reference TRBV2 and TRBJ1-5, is EPEVTQTPSHQVTQMGQEVILRCVPISNHLYFYWYRQILGQKVEFLVSFYNNEISEKSEIFDDQFSVERPDGSNFTLKIRSTKLEDSAMYFCASKFEGNQPQHFGDGTRLSIL.

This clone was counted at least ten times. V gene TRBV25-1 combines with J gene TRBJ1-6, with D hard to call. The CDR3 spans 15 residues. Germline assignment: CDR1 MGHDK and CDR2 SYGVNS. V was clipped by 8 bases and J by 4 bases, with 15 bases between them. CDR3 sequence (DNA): TGTGCCAGCCGGGAGCATCCCTATTATAATTCACCCCTCCACTTT. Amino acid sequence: CASREHPYYNSPLHF. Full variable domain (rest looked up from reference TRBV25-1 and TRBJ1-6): EADIYQTPRYLVIGTGKKITLECSQTMGHDKMYWYQQDPGMELHLIHYSYGVNSTEKGDLSSESTVSRIRTEHFPLTLESARPSHTSQYLCASREHPYYNSPLHFGNGTRLTVT.

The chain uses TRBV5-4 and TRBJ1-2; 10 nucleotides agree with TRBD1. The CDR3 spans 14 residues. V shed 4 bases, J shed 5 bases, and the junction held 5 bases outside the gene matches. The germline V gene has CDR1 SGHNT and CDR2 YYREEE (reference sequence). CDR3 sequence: CASSEGQGYYGYTF. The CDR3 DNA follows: TGTGCCAGCAGCGAGGGACAGGGGTATTATGGCTACACCTTC.

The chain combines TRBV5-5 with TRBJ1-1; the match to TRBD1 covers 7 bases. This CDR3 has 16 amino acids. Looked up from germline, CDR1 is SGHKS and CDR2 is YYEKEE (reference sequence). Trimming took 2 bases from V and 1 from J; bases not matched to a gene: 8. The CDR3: CASSFFAGTANTEAFF. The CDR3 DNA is TGTGCCAGCAGCTTTTTTGCCGGGACAGCGAACACTGAAGCTTTCTTT.

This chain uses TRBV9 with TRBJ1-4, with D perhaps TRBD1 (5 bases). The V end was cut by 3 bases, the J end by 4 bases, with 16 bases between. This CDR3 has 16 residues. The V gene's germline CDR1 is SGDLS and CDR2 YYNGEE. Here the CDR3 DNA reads TGTGCCAGCAGCGCATTGACCGGGACTGATAATGAAAAACTGTTTTTT. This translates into CASSALTGTDNEKLFF.

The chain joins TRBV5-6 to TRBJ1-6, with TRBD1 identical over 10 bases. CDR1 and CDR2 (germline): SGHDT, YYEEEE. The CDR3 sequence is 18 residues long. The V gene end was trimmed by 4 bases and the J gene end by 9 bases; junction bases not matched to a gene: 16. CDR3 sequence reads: CASSQGVGTGAVGSPLHF. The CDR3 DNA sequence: TGTGCCAGCAGCCAGGGGGTAGGGACAGGGGCGGTCGGTTCACCCCTCCACTTT. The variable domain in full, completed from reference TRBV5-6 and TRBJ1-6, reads DAGVTQSPTHLIKTRGQQVTLRCSPKSGHDTVSWYQQALGQGPQFIFQYYEEEERQRGNFPDRFSGHQFPNYSSELNVNALLLGDSALYLCASSQGVGTGAVGSPLHFGNGTRLTVT.

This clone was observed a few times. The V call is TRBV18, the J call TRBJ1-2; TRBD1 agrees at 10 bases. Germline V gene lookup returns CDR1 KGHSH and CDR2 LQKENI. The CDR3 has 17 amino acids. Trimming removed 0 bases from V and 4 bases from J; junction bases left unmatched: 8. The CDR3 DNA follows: TGTGCCAGCTCACCACCGACGACAGGGGGCAGGGGCTATGGCTACACCTTC. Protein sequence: CASSPPTTGGRGYGYTF.

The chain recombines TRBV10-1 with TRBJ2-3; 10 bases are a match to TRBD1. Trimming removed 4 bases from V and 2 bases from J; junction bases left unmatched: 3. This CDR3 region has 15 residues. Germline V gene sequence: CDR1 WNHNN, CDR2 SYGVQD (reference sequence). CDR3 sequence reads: CASSGQGANTDTQYF. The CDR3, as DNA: TGCGCCAGCAGTGGACAGGGGGCAAACACAGATACGCAGTATTTT.

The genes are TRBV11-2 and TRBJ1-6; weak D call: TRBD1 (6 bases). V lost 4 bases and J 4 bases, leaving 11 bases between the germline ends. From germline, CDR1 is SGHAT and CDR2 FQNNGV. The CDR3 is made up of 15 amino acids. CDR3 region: CASSSTGAYNSPLHF. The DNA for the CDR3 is TGTGCCAGCAGCTCGACAGGAGCTTATAATTCACCCCTCCACTTT.